This TCR beta chain was sequenced during a study of T cells in Graves' hyperthyroidism and ophthalmopathy. V shed 3 bases, J shed 6 bases, and the junction held 13 bases outside the gene matches. The CDR3 runs to 17 residues. The germline V gene encodes CDR1 SGHDN and CDR2 FVKESK. It was RNA transcripts that yielded the amplified TCR beta CDR3 regions. Carried out on the TCR CDR3, a first-round RT-PCR used the HTBI primer set. MiXCR was run by TCRdb on the multiplex PCR reads, yielding one entry per CDR3 protein. The repertoire includes around 700,000 distinct CDR3 sequences, approximately 18% of them detected once, and roughly 17% sits in the top ten.

This TCR derives from a woman between 50 and 59 years old with Graves' hyperthyroidism that later progressed to Graves' ophthalmopathy. Specimen: blood. J is TRBJ2-1 and V is TRBV14; 8 bases align to TRBD2. The CDR3 DNA sequence: TGTGCCAGCAGCCAGAAAGCGGGAGAGGCTCGGGGCAATGAGCAGTTCTTC. Its protein product is CASSQKAGEARGNEQFF.